The 28 T cell receptor beta chains given below trace back to one sample, sequenced in a study of tumour-infiltrating T cells in Burkitt lymphoma. Assay: immunoSEQ multiplex PCR; the TCRdb copy retains only in-frame clones and omits some. This sample yields some 13,000 clones, of which over 75% are seen a single time; roughly 1.4% belongs to the top ten. What was sequenced was tumor tissue. These receptors all stem from a human donor with diffuse large B-cell lymphoma.

The rearrangement links TRBV29-1 to TRBJ2-1; 11 bases line up with TRBD1. Unmatched junction bases numbered 1, after V lost 1 base and J lost 2 bases. Germline assignment: CDR1 SQVTM and CDR2 ANQGSEA. CDR3 length: 15 amino acids. CDR3 bases: TGCAGCGTTGAAGGGACAGGGGGCGCCTACAATGAGCAGTTCTTC. Amino acids: CSVEGTGGAYNEQFF.

On this clone: The same CDR3 can be traced to other DNA sequences in this sample. The chain joins TRBV5-4 to TRBJ1-1; no reliable D call. The germline gives CDR1 SGHNT, CDR2 YYREEE (reference sequence). CDR3 size: 11 residues. The ends were cut back, 4 bases at V and 2 bases at J, with 3 bases in the middle. CDR3 coding DNA: TGTGCCAGCAGCCTAAACACTGAAGCTTTCTTT. This translates into CASSLNTEAFF.

V gene TRBV27 combines with J gene TRBJ1-5; D perhaps matches TRBD1 (5 bases). Between the trimmed V and J ends, which lost 2 bases and 3 bases, there was a span of 11 bases. The CDR3 consists of 15 residues. The germline CDR1 and CDR2 sequences are MNHEY and SMNVEV (reference sequence). CDR3 loop: CASSLLPRVNQPQHF. The CDR3 region has the DNA TGTGCCAGCAGTTTACTACCCAGGGTCAATCAGCCCCAGCATTTT.

V gene TRBV18 combines with J gene TRBJ1-1, with no clear D. CDR1 is KGHSH and CDR2 is LQKENI in the germline V gene. Trimming stripped 4 bases from V and 3 bases from J, with 9 bases between. CDR3 length: 13 amino acids. DNA for the CDR3: TGTGCCAGCTCACAGGGTCCGGACACTGAAGCTTTCTTT. This gives the protein CASSQGPDTEAFF.

This clone was counted a few times. This chain links TRBV5-4 with TRBJ2-7, with 9 nucleotides matching TRBD2. The germline V gene encodes CDR1 SGHNT and CDR2 YYREEE (reference sequence). The CDR3 is 15 residues long. With 1 base clipped from V and 1 base from J, the junction kept 3 bases outside the gene matches. In DNA form, the CDR3 reads TGTGCCAGCAGCTTGTCAAGCGGGAGGTCCTACGAGCAGTACTTC. It translates to CASSLSSGRSYEQYF. Full variable domain (rest looked up from reference TRBV5-4 and TRBJ2-7): ETGVTQSPTHLIKTRGQQVTLRCSSQSGHNTVSWYQQALGQGPQFIFQYYREEENGRGNFPPRFSGLQFPNYSSELNVNALELDDSALYLCASSLSSGRSYEQYFGPGTRLTVT.

V and J are TRBV7-2 and TRBJ1-4, with 10 bases that match TRBD1. This CDR3 has 18 amino acids. V dropped 2 bases and J dropped 3; count of bases not matched to a gene: 9. Germline lookup yields CDR1 SGHTA and CDR2 FQGNSA. CDR3 DNA: TGTGCCAGCAGCTTATCCCTTGTTGGGACAGGGGCTAATGAAAAACTGTTTTTT. Residues: CASSLSLVGTGANEKLFF.

The V call is TRBV7-8, the J call TRBJ2-6; 8 nucleotides match TRBD1. CDR1 is SGHVS, CDR2 FQNEAQ, per germline. The V gene end was trimmed by 5 bases and the J gene end by 2 bases; junction bases not matched to a gene: 2. The CDR3 has 15 residues. The CDR3 region has the DNA TGTGCCAGCAGCCCGGACAGGGCTGGGGCCAACGTCCTGACTTTC. Encoded protein: CASSPDRAGANVLTF.

This rearrangement joins TRBV7-9 to TRBJ2-4, with TRBD2 matching over 8 bases. Germline CDR1 reads SEHNR; CDR2 reads FQNEAQ (reference sequence). The V and J ends lost 0 bases and 9 bases, in that order; junction bases with no gene match: 4. The CDR3 is 14 amino acids. CDR3 sequence: CASSLAAGDVIQYF. The CDR3 nucleotides are TGTGCCAGCAGCTTAGCAGCGGGGGATGTCATTCAGTACTTC.

V and J are TRBV10-3 and TRBJ2-7, with TRBD2 identical over 10 bases. The CDR3 is made up of 14 amino acids. CDR1 and CDR2 from the germline V gene are ENHRY and SYGVKD. V lost 2 bases to trimming and J lost 6 bases; unmatched junction nucleotides: 4. CDR3 sequence reads: CAISEGLAGVEQYF. Here the CDR3 DNA reads TGTGCCATCAGTGAGGGCCTAGCGGGAGTCGAGCAGTACTTC.

J is TRBJ2-7 and V is TRBV29-1; D is perhaps TRBD1 (5 bases). Per the germline V gene, CDR1 is SQVTM and CDR2 is ANQGSEA. Trimming pared 5 bases from V and 5 bases from J, leaving 13 bases between. The CDR3 extends over 12 amino acids. Here the CDR3 reads CSVSTGVNEQYF. As DNA, the CDR3 is TGCAGCGTTAGTACAGGCGTCAACGAGCAGTACTTC.

Only one count was recorded for this clone. The chain couples TRBV6-1 to TRBJ2-7, with a possible D match to TRBD2 (5 bases). Trimming removed 2 bases from V and 6 bases from J, with 11 bases in between. Germline V CDR1 and CDR2: MNHNS, SASEGT. This CDR3 comprises 13 residues. The CDR3 is CASSEIARSEQYF. The CDR3 DNA reads as TGTGCCAGCAGTGAAATAGCGAGGTCCGAGCAGTACTTC.

The V gene is TRBV9, the J gene TRBJ1-1; 7 bases agree with TRBD1. The germline gives CDR1 SGDLS, CDR2 YYNGEE. The CDR3 consists of 13 residues. V gave up 2 bases and J gave up 6 bases; unmatched junction bases: 4. The CDR3 protein is CASSVKTGPEAFF. In DNA, the CDR3 is TGTGCCAGCAGCGTCAAGACAGGGCCTGAAGCTTTCTTT.

CDR3 region: CASRYLSGGVGTQYF. For the CDR3, the DNA is TGTGCCAGCAGATACCTTAGCGGGGGGGTCGGGACCCAGTACTTC. This chain links TRBV27 with TRBJ2-5, with 11 bases matching TRBD2. The CDR3 spans 15 residues. V lost 6 bases, J lost 7 bases, and 10 bases stayed unmatched. Germline V gene lookup returns CDR1 MNHEY and CDR2 SMNVEV (reference sequence).

The chain has TRBV7-2 and TRBJ1-2, with D possibly matching TRBD1 (5 bases). Trimming stripped 0 bases from V and 1 base from J, with 9 bases between. The germline gives CDR1 SGHTA, CDR2 FQGNSA. This CDR3 has 15 amino acids. The CDR3: CASSLAGGVNYGYTF. CDR3 coding DNA: TGTGCCAGCAGCTTAGCGGGGGGGGTTAACTATGGCTACACCTTC.

This chain links TRBV7-9 with TRBJ2-3; D call uncertain. This CDR3 is built from 11 residues. V was cut by 6 bases and J by 6 bases, with 7 bases left in between. Germline CDR1 is SEHNR and CDR2 is FQNEAQ (reference sequence). The CDR3 coding sequence is TGTGCCAGCAGAGGTATGGATACGCAGTATTTT. This gives the protein CASRGMDTQYF.

This sequence joins TRBV7-9 and TRBJ1-2; the D gene is possibly TRBD1 (5 bases). The germline gives CDR1 SEHNR, CDR2 FQNEAQ (reference sequence). CDR3 length: 14 residues. V was cut by 3 bases and J by 0 bases, with 8 bases left in between. CDR3 protein: CASSFQTANYGYTF. The CDR3 DNA follows: TGTGCCAGCAGCTTCCAGACAGCTAACTATGGCTACACCTTC.

The chain is built from TRBV27 and TRBJ1-2, with unresolved D. Germline assignment: CDR1 MNHEY and CDR2 SMNVEV (reference sequence). This CDR3 has 14 residues. V lost 5 bases to trimming and J lost 6 bases, with 16 bases between them. In DNA form, the CDR3 reads TGTGCCAGCAGTCCTAACCCAACGACACATGGCTACACCTTC. This sequence encodes CASSPNPTTHGYTF.

This CDR3 is CASSLGLAVGTDTQYF. DNA for the CDR3: TGCGCCAGCAGCTTGGGACTAGCGGTAGGCACAGATACGCAGTATTTT. This chain uses TRBV5-1 with TRBJ2-3, with TRBD2 matching over 9 bases. Unmatched junction bases numbered 3, after V lost 0 bases and J lost 1 base. Per the germline V gene, CDR1 is SGHRS and CDR2 is YFSETQ. The CDR3 consists of 16 residues.

The genes are TRBV5-1 and TRBJ2-3; D possibly matches TRBD1 or TRBD2 (5 bases each). CDR1 is SGHRS, CDR2 YFSETQ, per germline. Trimming shortened V by 8 bases and J by 7 bases, and 11 bases separated the two germline ends. The CDR3 is 11 amino acids. For the CDR3, the DNA is TGCGCCAGTTTCGGGGCAAATACGCAGTATTTT. This translates into CASFGANTQYF.

V and J are TRBV14 and TRBJ2-7; D is ambiguous. In germline, CDR1 is SGHDN, CDR2 FVKESK. The CDR3 is 13 amino acids. The V end lost 2 bases, the J end lost 2 bases, and 7 bases lay between the germline ends. As DNA, the CDR3 is TGTGCCAGCAGCCAACCACTTGCCTACGAGCAGTACTTC. This encodes CASSQPLAYEQYF.

J is TRBJ2-5 and V is TRBV7-2; either TRBD1 or TRBD2 may fit D (5 bases each). The CDR3 has 13 residues. With 8 bases removed from V and 6 bases from J, the gap between germline ends came to 16 bases. CDR1 is SGHTA, CDR2 FQGNSA, per germline. This chain's CDR3 is CASARDPEKTQYF. The CDR3 DNA reads TGTGCCAGCGCCCGGGACCCAGAGAAGACCCAGTACTTC.

This clone was counted a single time. The chain recombines TRBV11-2 with TRBJ1-5, with unresolved D. Germline CDR1 reads SGHAT; CDR2 reads FQNNGV. This CDR3 contains 15 residues. With 3 bases removed from V and 3 bases from J, the gap between germline ends came to 12 bases. This CDR3 is CASSFRTGINQPQHF. Written as DNA, the CDR3 is TGTGCCAGCAGCTTTCGGACGGGGATCAATCAGCCCCAGCATTTT.

Remarks on this clone: Other nucleotide sequences from this sample produce the same CDR3. V is TRBV19 and J is TRBJ1-5, with D tentatively TRBD1 (6 bases). From germline, CDR1 is LNHDA and CDR2 SQIVND (reference sequence). Trimming cost V 3 bases and J 1 base, with 16 bases left between them. The CDR3 spans 17 residues. The CDR3 loop reads CASSIVPGTISNQPQHF. As DNA, the CDR3 is TGTGCCAGTAGTATCGTCCCTGGGACAATAAGCAATCAGCCCCAGCATTTT. Full variable domain (missing parts from reference TRBV19 and TRBJ1-5): DGGITQSPKYLFRKEGQNVTLSCEQNLNHDAMYWYRQDPGQGLRLIYYSQIVNDFQKGDIAEGYSVSREKKESFPLTVTSAQKNPTAFYLCASSIVPGTISNQPQHFGDGTRLSIL.

The rearrangement uses TRBV9 and TRBJ2-7; TRBD2 matches at 9 bases. This CDR3 has 16 amino acids. After removal of 2 bases from V and 1 base from J, the junction contained 7 bases not matched to a gene. The germline V gene encodes CDR1 SGDLS and CDR2 YYNGEE. The CDR3 reads CASSVGSGSGSYEQYF. DNA for the CDR3: TGTGCCAGCAGCGTGGGTAGCGGGAGTGGGTCCTACGAGCAGTACTTC.

This chain joins TRBV9 and TRBJ2-3, with 8 bases that match TRBD2. J gave up 3 bases and V 3 bases, and 3 bases lay outside the gene matches. The V gene's germline CDR1 is SGDLS and CDR2 YYNGEE. The length of the CDR3 is 14 residues. The CDR3 DNA reads as TGTGCCAGCAGCGGGAGCGGGGGAACAGATACGCAGTATTTT. This codes for CASSGSGGTDTQYF.

The chain has TRBV29-1 and TRBJ2-3, with 14 bases aligning to TRBD2. The CDR3 covers 15 residues. The germline gives CDR1 SQVTM, CDR2 ANQGSEA. V trimming: 7 bases; J trimming: 4 bases; junction bases outside the gene matches: 7. The CDR3 DNA is TGCAGCGGAGCCCTGACTAGCGGGGGGGCAGATACGCAGTATTTT. Protein product: CSGALTSGGADTQYF.

This rearrangement joins TRBV4-3 to TRBJ2-1, with 7 bases that match TRBD2. CDR3 length: 15 amino acids. Looked up from germline, CDR1 is LGHNA and CDR2 is YSLEER. V lost 0 bases and J lost 3; bases outside the gene matches: 2. CDR3: CASSQDWGGYNEQFF. The CDR3, as DNA: TGCGCCAGCAGCCAAGATTGGGGGGGCTACAATGAGCAGTTCTTC.

The table lists this clone with a count of one. One junction end does not reproduce the germline sequence, and a read error may be involved. V is TRBV5-1 and J is TRBJ2-5; D is ambiguous. The V gene's germline CDR1 is SGHRS and CDR2 YFSETQ. This CDR3 contains 12 residues. The CDR3 loop is CASKTAQKTQYF. The DNA for the CDR3 is TGCGCCAGCAAGACGGCCCAAAAGACCCAGTACTTC.